Listed below are T cell receptor beta chains from one sample, sequenced in a study of CD8 T cells in Susac syndrome. Each CDR3 protein is one row after TCRdb ran MiXCR on the immunoSEQ multiplex PCR reads. The table shows fewer than 150,000 distinct CDR3 sequences, with approximately 90% occurring only once. Sequenced sample: CD8+ T cells from PBMCs. All receptors come from a human donor with multiple sclerosis. Both conserved end residues are part of each CDR3. D genes are given only for firm matches. Not every row has a clone size; where given, it reads once, few, many or a size class.

D gene	V gene	J gene	clone size	CDR3 DNA	CDR3 protein
TRBD1	TRBV15	TRBJ2-7	-	TGTGCCACCAGCACCGACAGGGCACGTCGGGAGCAGTACTTC	CATSTDRARREQYF
-	TRBV4-3	TRBJ2-1	-	TGCGCCAGCAGCCAAGATTGGGTAGCTTACAATGAGCAGTTCTTC	CASSQDWVAYNEQFF
TRBD2	TRBV30	TRBJ2-7	-	TGTGCCTGGACTGAGCGGGAGGCCTACGAGCAGTACTTC	CAWTEREAYEQYF
TRBD2	TRBV5-6	TRBJ2-1	-	TGTGCCAGCAGCCTAGGACTAGCGGGCTCCTACAATGAGCAGTTCTTC	CASSLGLAGSYNEQFF
-	TRBV29-1	TRBJ2-7	-	TGCAGCGTTGCCCGGGAAGACTACGGGCAGTACTTC	CSVAREDYGQYF
TRBD2	TRBV4-3	TRBJ2-1	-	TGCGCCAGCAGAGCGGGAGGGGATGGTGAGCAGTTCTTC	CASRAGGDGEQFF
-	TRBV23-1	TRBJ1-1	-	TGCGCAAAACAGGTTATCGAAGCTTTCTTT	CAKQVIEAFF
TRBD2	TRBV4-1	TRBJ2-7	few	TGCGCCAGCAGCCAAGGGGGGCTGGCTAGCGGGACCTACGAGCAGTACTTC	CASSQGGLASGTYEQYF
-	TRBV27	TRBJ2-7	once	TGTGCCAGCAGTCGCCTTCCCCCCCTAGACCCTGATTACGAGCAGTACTTC	CASSRLPPLDPDYEQYF
TRBD2	TRBV29-1	TRBJ2-1	-	TGCAGCGTTATTCCGGGACTAGGCGTCAATGAGCAGTTCTTC	CSVIPGLGVNEQFF
-	TRBV9	TRBJ1-1	-	TGTGCCAGCAGCGCGAAAGGGGCGGCGAACACTGAAGCTTTCTTT	CASSAKGAANTEAFF
-	TRBV6-6	TRBJ1-2	-	TGTGCCAGCAGTTTTGTGGATGGGAACTATGGCTACACCTTC	CASSFVDGNYGYTF
-	TRBV27	TRBJ1-2	-	TGTGCCAGCAGTTTATGGGGCAGGGGAAGTTATGGCTACACCTTC	CASSLWGRGSYGYTF
TRBD1	TRBV2	TRBJ2-7	-	TGTGCCAGCGATCATGGGACAGGCGCCTACGAGCAGTACTTC	CASDHGTGAYEQYF
TRBD2	TRBV29-1	TRBJ2-5	-	TGCAGCGTGATCTTGTCCACGGGACTAGCTGAGACCCAGTACTTC	CSVILSTGLAETQYF
-	TRBV12-3/TRBV12-4	TRBJ2-1	-	TGTGCCAGCAGCTGGGATATTGAGCAGTTCTTC	CASSWDIEQFF
TRBD1	TRBV7-7	TRBJ2-1	-	TGTGCCAGCAGCTTCGGCGACAGGGCGAACAATGAGCAGTTCTTC	CASSFGDRANNEQFF
-	TRBV7-9	TRBJ1-1	-	TGTGCCAGCAGCTCAGAGGGGCCTGAAGCTTTCTTT	CASSSEGPEAFF
-	TRBV12-3/TRBV12-4	TRBJ2-7	-	TGTGCCAGCAGTTTAGGTATTAGTACAGTTTCCCTCCCGGGAGCCTCCTACGAGCAGTACTTC	CASSLGISTVSLPGASYEQYF
-	TRBV6-5	TRBJ1-1	few	TGTGCCAGCAAATCGGCCCTCAGGGAAACTGAAGCTTTCTTT	CASKSALRETEAFF
-	TRBV5-6	TRBJ1-1	few	TGTGCCAGCAGCTTATCCACTGAAGCTTTCTTT	CASSLSTEAFF
-	TRBV6-2/TRBV6-3	TRBJ1-2	-	TGTGCCAGCAGTTACGTCGGGACCGCGGGGTTTAACTATGGCTACACCTTC	CASSYVGTAGFNYGYTF
-	TRBV20-1	TRBJ1-2	-	TGCAGTGGACCAGGGGATGGCTACACCTTC	CSGPGDGYTF
-	TRBV12-3/TRBV12-4	TRBJ2-7	-	TGTGCCAGCAGGGGGACCTTAACCTACGAGCAGTACTTC	CASRGTLTYEQYF
-	TRBV30	TRBJ2-1	-	TGTGCCTGGAGACGTAACTACAATGAGCAGTTCTTC	CAWRRNYNEQFF
-	TRBV3-1	TRBJ1-1	-	TGTGCCAGCAGCCCCCCGACAAGGCCAGGGGAAGCTTTCTTT	CASSPPTRPGEAFF